Listed here are 9 T cell receptor beta chains from one sample, sequenced in a study of shared T cell receptors in the human thymus. Using immunoSEQ multiplex PCR, the repertoire was profiled, and TCRdb retains in-frame clones only, with some absent. This table holds approximately 660,000 clones, around 87% found once. These data were also filed under a second study, of human thymus T cells.

The sequencing input was thymocytes. The receptors here all came from a boy in the first two years of life with a congenital heart defect.

The gene calls are TRBV9 and TRBJ2-2, with 16 bases identical to TRBD2. The germline V gene encodes CDR1 SGDLS and CDR2 YYNGEE. The CDR3 is 19 residues long. V lost 4 bases to trimming and J lost 4 bases; unmatched junction nucleotides: 10. CDR3 DNA: TGTGCCAGCAGCCCGCGGGGACTAGCGGGAGGGCGTGGCACCGGGGAGCTGTTTTTT. This gives the protein CASSPRGLAGGRGTGELFF.

V gene TRBV15 combines with J gene TRBJ2-7; no firm D call. Trimming left V 1 base short and J 7 bases short, with 11 bases between. The germline CDR1 and CDR2 sequences are LNHNV and YYDKDF (reference sequence). This CDR3 has 13 residues. The DNA of the CDR3 is TGTGCCACCAGCAGAGGGCTAGTTCTTGAGCAGTACTTC. This gives the protein CATSRGLVLEQYF. Filled out from reference TRBV15 and TRBJ2-7, the complete variable domain reads DAMVIQNPRYQVTQFGKPVTLSCSQTLNHNVMYWYQQKSSQAPKLLFHYYDKDFNNEADTPDNFQSRRPNTSFCFLDIRSPGLGDTAMYLCATSRGLVLEQYFGPGTRLTVT.

The CDR3 bases are TGTGCCATCGCGACTAGCGGATACGAGCAGTACTTC. This codes for CAIATSGYEQYF. The chain recombines TRBV28 with TRBJ2-7; 9 nucleotides line up with TRBD2. Germline CDR1 and CDR2: MDHEN and SYDVKM. V lost 10 bases and J lost 4; bases outside the gene matches: 5. The CDR3 runs to 12 residues.

The V gene is TRBV19, the J gene TRBJ2-5, with D possibly matching TRBD1 (6 bases). Trimming pared 3 bases from V and 2 bases from J, leaving 10 bases between. CDR3 length equals 14 residues. Germline loops: CDR1 LNHDA, CDR2 SQIVND (reference sequence). The CDR3 protein is CASSIRTAQETQYF. Here the CDR3 DNA reads TGTGCCAGTAGTATCAGGACAGCACAAGAGACCCAGTACTTC.

The CDR3 spells CASSRTLGTQTQYF. The CDR3 DNA reads as TGCGCCAGCAGCCGCACACTAGGTACCCAGACCCAGTACTTC. The V and J genes are TRBV4-3 and TRBJ2-5; maybe TRBD2 (5 bases). This CDR3 spans 14 amino acids. CDR1 LGHNA and CDR2 YSLEER come from the germline V gene. The ends were cut back, 4 bases at V and 6 bases at J, with 15 bases in the middle.

V is TRBV18 and J is TRBJ2-3; 7 bases align to TRBD2. CDR1 is KGHSH, CDR2 LQKENI, per germline. V shed 5 bases, J shed 0 bases, and the junction held 5 bases outside the gene matches. The CDR3 runs 15 residues. The CDR3 loop reads CASSVQRGSTDTQYF. The CDR3 DNA reads TGTGCCAGCTCAGTACAGCGGGGTAGCACAGATACGCAGTATTTT.

The chain employs TRBV13 and TRBJ1-2; 7 bases are a match to TRBD1. J lost 2 bases, V lost 5 bases, and 11 bases had no gene match. Per germline, CDR1 PRHDT and CDR2 FYEKMQ (reference sequence). The CDR3 has 16 amino acids. The CDR3 coding sequence is TGTGCCAGCAGCCAGGGGGTTGGCAGCCTAAACTATGGCTACACCTTC. Protein product: CASSQGVGSLNYGYTF. The complete variable domain, with remaining parts taken from reference TRBV13 and TRBJ1-2, reads AAGVIQSPRHLIKEKRETATLKCYPIPRHDTVYWYQQGPGQDPQFLISFYEKMQSDKGSIPDRFSAQQFSDYHSELNMSSLELGDSALYFCASSQGVGSLNYGYTFGSGTRLTVV.

V is TRBV7-9 and J is TRBJ1-2; TRBD1 aligns across 8 bases. Germline CDR1 and CDR2: SEHNR and FQNEAQ (reference sequence). The CDR3 totals 15 residues. V was clipped by 3 bases and J by 1 base; unmatched bases: 4. The CDR3 DNA is TGTGCCAGCAGCTTGGGGACAGGCTATAACTATGGCTACACCTTC. Translating it yields CASSLGTGYNYGYTF. The full variable domain, completed using reference TRBV7-9 and TRBJ1-2, is DTGVSQNPRHKITKRGQNVTFRCDPISEHNRLYWYRQTLGQGPEFLTYFQNEAQLEKSRLLSDRFSAERPKGSFSTLEIQRTEQGDSAMYLCASSLGTGYNYGYTFGSGTRLTVV.

The chain links TRBV6-8 to TRBJ2-2, with 7 nucleotides matching TRBD2. V lost 6 bases to trimming and J lost 2 bases; unmatched junction nucleotides: 12. The CDR3 has 17 residues. Germline CDR1 is MNHGY and CDR2 is SAAAGT. CDR3 residues: CASSGLPSGYNTGELFF. In DNA form, the CDR3 reads TGTGCCAGCAGCGGCCTCCCTAGCGGTTATAACACCGGGGAGCTGTTTTTT.